This T cell receptor beta chain was found in a study of cytomegalovirus exposure and HLA in healthy donors listed by TCRdb under 2017. At the level of the whole study: The 666 repertoires of the first cohort and the 120 validation repertoires were produced on the same platform, according to a later analysis. The study was designed to test whether signatures of past pathogen exposure could be identified by cataloging public T cell receptors. A separate validation cohort of roughly 120 different subjects was used in addition to the roughly 620-subject first cohort. High-throughput TCR immunosequencing, statistical association of individual TCRs with disease status, and machine learning were combined to predict cytomegalovirus infection status. Study-level results and caveats: Cytomegalovirus status was reported to be diagnosed by the classifier with high specificity and sensitivity in both the original and validation cohorts. The authors suggested that the approach could potentially be extended to other disease states and immunological phenotypes. A later analysis lacked HLA typing for the validation cohort, so it scored co-occurrence in that cohort across all 120 or so repertoires. The study listed 150 to 200 TCR beta chains as associated with cytomegalovirus. Most TCR sequences were seen in very few donors, while some public TCRs were found in many individuals. A few of the identified cytomegalovirus-associated TCR beta chains were confirmed in vitro to be specific for cytomegalovirus antigens. In a later analysis, TCRs clustered in the first cohort were found to also tend to co-occur in the roughly 130 validation repertoires, with roughly 93% of cluster scores above 0.

Note on this clone: What antigen it recognizes has not been identified. Per-base quality was not reported, and no clone a single base away is much larger than it.

The donors were included in the validation cohort of 90 to 150 subjects, a group kept apart from the roughly 700-subject first cohort. The receptor library was made with the immunoSEQ multiplex PCR assay. As for how the authors treated the data: To diagnose cytomegalovirus status from the catalog of TCR beta chain sequences, a statistical classification framework was built. Drawn from immuneACCESS, this table holds only the in-frame rearrangements with V and J called that TCRdb kept. Clones are partly lost; checked studies trace under half to an unresolved V gene and leave the rest unexplained. That table gives V, J and clone size, and the DNA gave D and trimming. The sample profile shows about 54,000 clones; around 90% of them were found once. Of the sample, 7.5% to 10% is held by the ten largest clones. The CDR3 starts with the cysteine, ends with the phenylalanine, and has 14 residues. The retained sequence is limited to the CDR3, 42 bases, with the frame set at the first base. Per the germline V gene (reference sequence), SEHNR is the CDR1 and FQNEAQ is the CDR2. Trimming accounts for 5 bases at V and 3 bases at J, while the number of junction bases matched to no gene is 3.

Sequenced input: PBMCs. The sequence derives from a woman aged 18 to 35 in good health and CMV-seropositive. The chain is encoded by TRBV7-9 joined to TRBJ2-1, with 8 bases in between that match TRBD2. In nucleotide form, the sequence is TGTGCCAGCAGCAATACTAGCGGCTACAATGAGCAGTTCTTC. The resulting protein is CASSNTSGYNEQFF.